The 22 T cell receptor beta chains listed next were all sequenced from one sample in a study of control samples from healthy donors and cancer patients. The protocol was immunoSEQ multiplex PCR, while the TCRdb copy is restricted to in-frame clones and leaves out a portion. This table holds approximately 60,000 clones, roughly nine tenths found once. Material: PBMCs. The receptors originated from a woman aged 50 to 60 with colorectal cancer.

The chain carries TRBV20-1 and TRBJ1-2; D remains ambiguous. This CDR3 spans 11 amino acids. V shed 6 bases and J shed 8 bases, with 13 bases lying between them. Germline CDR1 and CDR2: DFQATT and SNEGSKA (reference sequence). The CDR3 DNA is TGCAGTGCACAGCAGGCTGCGGGCTACACCTTC. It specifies CSAQQAAGYTF.

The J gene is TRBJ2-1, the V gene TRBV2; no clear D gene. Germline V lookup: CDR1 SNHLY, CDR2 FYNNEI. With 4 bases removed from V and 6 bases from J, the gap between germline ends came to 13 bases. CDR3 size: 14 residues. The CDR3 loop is CASSVFGDANEQFF. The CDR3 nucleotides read TGTGCCAGCAGTGTATTTGGGGATGCCAATGAGCAGTTCTTC.

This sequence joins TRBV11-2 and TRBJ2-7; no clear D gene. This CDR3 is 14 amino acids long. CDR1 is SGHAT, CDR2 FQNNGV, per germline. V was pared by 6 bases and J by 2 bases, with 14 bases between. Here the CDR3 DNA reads TGTGCCAGCAGACATATAGACCCGACCTACGAGCAGTACTTC. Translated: CASRHIDPTYEQYF.

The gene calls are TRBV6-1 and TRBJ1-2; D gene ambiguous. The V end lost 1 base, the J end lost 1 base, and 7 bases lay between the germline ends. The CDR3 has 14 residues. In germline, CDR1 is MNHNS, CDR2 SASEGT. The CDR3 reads CASSEEDRNYGYTF. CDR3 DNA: TGTGCCAGCAGTGAAGAGGACCGTAACTATGGCTACACCTTC.

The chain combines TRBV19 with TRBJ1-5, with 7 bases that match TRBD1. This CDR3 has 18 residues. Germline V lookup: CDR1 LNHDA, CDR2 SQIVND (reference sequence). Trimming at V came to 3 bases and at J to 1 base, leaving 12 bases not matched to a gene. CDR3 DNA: TGTGCCAGTAGTATCGGGACAGACAGTTTTTTGAGCAATCAGCCCCAGCATTTT. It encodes CASSIGTDSFLSNQPQHF.

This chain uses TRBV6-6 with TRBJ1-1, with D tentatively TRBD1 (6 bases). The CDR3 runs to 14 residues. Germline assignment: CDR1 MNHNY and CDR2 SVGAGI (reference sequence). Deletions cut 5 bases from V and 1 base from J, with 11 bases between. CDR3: CASSADSTNTEAFF. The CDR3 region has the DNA TGTGCCAGCAGTGCGGACAGCACGAACACTGAAGCTTTCTTT.

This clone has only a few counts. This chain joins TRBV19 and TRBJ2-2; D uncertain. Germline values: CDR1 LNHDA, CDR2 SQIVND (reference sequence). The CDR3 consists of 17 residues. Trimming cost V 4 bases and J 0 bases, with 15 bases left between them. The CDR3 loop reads CASSKRPDFSNTGELFF. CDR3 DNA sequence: TGTGCCAGTAGTAAACGGCCAGACTTTTCGAACACCGGGGAGCTGTTTTTT.

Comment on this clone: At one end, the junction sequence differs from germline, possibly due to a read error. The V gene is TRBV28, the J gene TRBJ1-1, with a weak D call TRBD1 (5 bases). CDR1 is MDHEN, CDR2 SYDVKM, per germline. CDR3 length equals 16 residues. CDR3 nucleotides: TGTGCCGGCAGCCCGCCCCCGGGACGGACGAACACTGAAGCTTTCTTT. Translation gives CAGSPPPGRTNTEAFF.

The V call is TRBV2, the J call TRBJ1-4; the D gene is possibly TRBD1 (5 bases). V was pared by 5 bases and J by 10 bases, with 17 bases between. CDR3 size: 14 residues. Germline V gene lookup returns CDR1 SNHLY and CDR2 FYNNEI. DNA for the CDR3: TGTGCCAGCAGTACAGGTCCGGCTGGAGTAAAACTGTTTTTT. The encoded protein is CASSTGPAGVKLFF.

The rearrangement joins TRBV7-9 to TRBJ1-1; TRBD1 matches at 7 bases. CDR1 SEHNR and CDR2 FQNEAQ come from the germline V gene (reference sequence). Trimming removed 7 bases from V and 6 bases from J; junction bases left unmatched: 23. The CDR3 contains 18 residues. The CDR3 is CASIPGGTLKTRIPEAFF. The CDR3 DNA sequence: TGTGCCAGCATCCCAGGGGGGACACTGAAAACGCGGATCCCTGAAGCTTTCTTT.

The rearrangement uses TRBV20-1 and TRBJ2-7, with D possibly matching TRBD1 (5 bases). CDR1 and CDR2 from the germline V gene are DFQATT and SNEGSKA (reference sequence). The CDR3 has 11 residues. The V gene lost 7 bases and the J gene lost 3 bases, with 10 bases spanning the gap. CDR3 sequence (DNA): TGCAGTGTAACCCAGGGCTACGAGCAGTACTTC. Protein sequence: CSVTQGYEQYF.

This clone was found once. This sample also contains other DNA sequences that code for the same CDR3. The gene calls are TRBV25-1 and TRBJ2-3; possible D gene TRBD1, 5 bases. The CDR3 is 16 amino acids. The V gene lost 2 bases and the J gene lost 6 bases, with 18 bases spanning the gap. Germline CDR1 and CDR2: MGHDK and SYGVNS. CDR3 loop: CASSEDKPQGADTQYF. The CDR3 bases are TGTGCCAGCAGTGAAGATAAACCGCAGGGCGCGGATACGCAGTATTTT.

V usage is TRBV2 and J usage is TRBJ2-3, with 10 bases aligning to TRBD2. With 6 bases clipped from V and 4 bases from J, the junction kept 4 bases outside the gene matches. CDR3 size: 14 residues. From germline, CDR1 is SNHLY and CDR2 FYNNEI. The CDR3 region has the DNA TGTGCCAGCAGCCCGGGACTAGCGTCAGATACGCAGTATTTT. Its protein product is CASSPGLASDTQYF.

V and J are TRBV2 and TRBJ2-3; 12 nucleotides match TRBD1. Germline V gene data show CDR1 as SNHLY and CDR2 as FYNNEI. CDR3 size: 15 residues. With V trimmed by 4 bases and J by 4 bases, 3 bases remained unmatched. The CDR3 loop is CASSGGQGASDTQYF. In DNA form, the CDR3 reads TGTGCCAGCAGTGGGGGACAGGGGGCTTCAGATACGCAGTATTTT.

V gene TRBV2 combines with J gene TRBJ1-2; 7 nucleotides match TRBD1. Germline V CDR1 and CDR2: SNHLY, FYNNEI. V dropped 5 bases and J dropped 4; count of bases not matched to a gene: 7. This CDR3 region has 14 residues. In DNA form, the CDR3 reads TGTGCCAGCAGTACCGAACAGGGGCCCTATGGCTACACCTTC. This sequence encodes CASSTEQGPYGYTF.

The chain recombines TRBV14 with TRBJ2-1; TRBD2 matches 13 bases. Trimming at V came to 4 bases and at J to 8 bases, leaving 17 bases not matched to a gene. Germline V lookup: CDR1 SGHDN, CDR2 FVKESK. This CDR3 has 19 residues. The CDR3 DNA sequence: TGTGCCAGCAGCCCTTCGACCCACGGGACTAGCGGGACTAGGGATGAGCAGTTCTTC. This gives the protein CASSPSTHGTSGTRDEQFF.

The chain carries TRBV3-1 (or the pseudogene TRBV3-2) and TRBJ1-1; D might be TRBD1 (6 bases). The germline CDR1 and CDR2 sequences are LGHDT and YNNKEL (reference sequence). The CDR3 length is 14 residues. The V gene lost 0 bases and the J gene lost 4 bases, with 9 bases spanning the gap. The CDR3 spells CASSQDRGGTEAFF. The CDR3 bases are TGTGCCAGCAGCCAAGATAGGGGGGGCACTGAAGCTTTCTTT.

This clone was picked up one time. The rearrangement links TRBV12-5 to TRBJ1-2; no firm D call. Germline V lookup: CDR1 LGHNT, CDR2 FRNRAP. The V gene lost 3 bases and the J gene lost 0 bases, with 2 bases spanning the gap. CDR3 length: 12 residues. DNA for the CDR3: TGTGCTAGTGGTTTCTCTAACTATGGCTACACCTTC. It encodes CASGFSNYGYTF.

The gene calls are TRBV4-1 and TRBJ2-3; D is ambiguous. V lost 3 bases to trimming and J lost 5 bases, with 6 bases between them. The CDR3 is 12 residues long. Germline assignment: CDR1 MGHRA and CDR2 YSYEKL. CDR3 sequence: CASSQVGDTQYF. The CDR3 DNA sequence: TGCGCCAGCAGCCAGGTGGGAGATACGCAGTATTTT.

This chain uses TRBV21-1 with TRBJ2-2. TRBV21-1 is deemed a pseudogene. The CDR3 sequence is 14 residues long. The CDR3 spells CASSRDGNTGELFF. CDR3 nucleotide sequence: TGTGCCAGCAGCAGGGACGGGAACACCGGGGAGCTGTTTTTT.

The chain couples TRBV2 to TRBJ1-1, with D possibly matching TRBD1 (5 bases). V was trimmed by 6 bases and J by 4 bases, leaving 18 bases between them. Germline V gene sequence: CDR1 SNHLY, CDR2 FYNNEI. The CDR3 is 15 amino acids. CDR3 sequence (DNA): TGTGCCAGCAGCGTAAGGGGACTCGGGGGCACTGAAGCTTTCTTT. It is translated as CASSVRGLGGTEAFF.

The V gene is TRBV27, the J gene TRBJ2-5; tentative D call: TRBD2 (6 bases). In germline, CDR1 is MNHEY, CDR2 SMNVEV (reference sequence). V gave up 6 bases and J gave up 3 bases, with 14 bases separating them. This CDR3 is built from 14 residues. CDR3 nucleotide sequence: TGTGCCAGCAGGCCTCACGGGGAGGAAGAGACCCAGTACTTC. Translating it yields CASRPHGEEETQYF.